A single sample is the source of the 17 T cell receptor beta chains below, sequenced in a study of blood T cell repertoires in COVID-19. Data came from immunoSEQ multiplex PCR; TCRdb stores just in-frame clones and leaves some out. The table lists around 350,000 clones, around 86% of them singletons. The specimen sequenced was peripheral blood. The receptors shown here come from a human donor in a cohort sampled during active COVID-19.

The chain links TRBV7-9 to TRBJ2-7; 8 bases agree with TRBD2. The CDR3 loop spans 15 amino acids. Per the germline V gene, CDR1 is SEHNR and CDR2 is FQNEAQ (reference sequence). V shed 4 bases, J shed 5 bases, and the junction held 10 bases outside the gene matches. In DNA form, the CDR3 reads TGTGCCAGCAGCTCCAGGGAACGGGGGGGCCACGAGCAGTACTTC. Residues: CASSSRERGGHEQYF.

The CDR3 region is CATSDSPRPDTQYF. CDR3 bases: TGTGCCACCAGTGATTCCCCCAGGCCTGATACGCAGTATTTT. The chain joins TRBV24-1 to TRBJ2-3; D call uncertain. Per germline, CDR1 KGHDR and CDR2 SFDVKD. Trimming left V 2 bases short and J 6 bases short, with 11 bases between. The CDR3 is made up of 14 amino acids.

CDR3 protein: CAISELRTGGVGRTYEQYF. CDR3 in DNA: TGTGCCATCAGTGAGTTGCGGACAGGTGGCGTGGGAAGGACCTACGAGCAGTACTTC. The chain combines TRBV10-3 with TRBJ2-7, with TRBD1 identical over 7 bases. Germline assignment: CDR1 ENHRY and CDR2 SYGVKD. The CDR3 extends over 19 amino acids. V lost 1 base, J lost 2 bases, and 17 bases stayed unmatched.

J is TRBJ2-7 and V is TRBV5-1, with D perhaps matching TRBD1 (5 bases). Trimming removed 0 bases from V and 1 base from J, with 14 bases in between. The CDR3 extends over 16 amino acids. The germline gives CDR1 SGHRS, CDR2 YFSETQ. CDR3 nucleotides: TGCGCCAGCAGCTTGGGAAAATTACAGGATTCCTACGAGCAGTACTTC. This sequence encodes CASSLGKLQDSYEQYF.

V usage is TRBV3-1 (or the pseudogene TRBV3-2) and J usage is TRBJ2-1, with TRBD2 matching 12 bases. V shed 0 bases and J 4 bases; nucleotides not matched to a gene: 13. There are 20 residues in the CDR3. The germline V gene has CDR1 LGHDT and CDR2 YNNKEL (reference sequence). The CDR3 loop is CASSQDQRLAGALLYNEQFF. CDR3 nucleotide sequence: TGTGCCAGCAGCCAAGATCAAAGACTAGCGGGGGCCCTCCTTTACAATGAGCAGTTCTTC.

This sequence joins TRBV5-1 and TRBJ2-2; D possibly corresponds to TRBD1 (6 bases). The CDR3 runs 16 residues. Trimming removed 5 bases from V and 2 bases from J, with 16 bases in between. The germline CDR1 and CDR2 sequences are SGHRS and YFSETQ. The CDR3 nucleotides are TGCGCCAGCAGGGACAGCTCTAGACTTAACACCGGGGAGCTGTTTTTT. This codes for CASRDSSRLNTGELFF. The full variable domain, completed using reference TRBV5-1 and TRBJ2-2, is KAGVTQTPRYLIKTRGQQVTLSCSPISGHRSVSWYQQTPGQGLQFLFEYFSETQRNKGNFPGRFSGRQFSNSRSEMNVSTLELGDSALYLCASRDSSRLNTGELFFGEGSRLTVL.

The CDR3 DNA reads as TGCGCCAGCAGCCAAGATACCGGCGGCAATGAGCAGTTCTTC. It translates to CASSQDTGGNEQFF. The rearrangement joins TRBV4-1 to TRBJ2-1; D ambiguous. V lost 0 bases to trimming and J lost 6 bases, with 9 bases between them. The germline V gene encodes CDR1 MGHRA and CDR2 YSYEKL. The CDR3 has 14 amino acids.

The rearrangement uses TRBV19 and TRBJ1-5; 7 bases agree with TRBD1. CDR3 length: 17 amino acids. Losses at the gene ends were 3 bases for V and 4 bases for J; bases not matched to a gene: 12. CDR1 and CDR2 (germline): LNHDA, SQIVND (reference sequence). CDR3 protein: CASSIPWGRGINQPQHF. DNA for the CDR3: TGTGCCAGTAGTATCCCTTGGGGCAGGGGGATAAATCAGCCCCAGCATTTT.

The rearrangement links TRBV7-9 to TRBJ2-1; TRBD2 aligns across 8 bases. Germline V lookup: CDR1 SEHNR, CDR2 FQNEAQ (reference sequence). V dropped 5 bases and J dropped 10; count of bases not matched to a gene: 13. There are 15 residues in the CDR3. The CDR3 nucleotides read TGTGCCAGCAGCGCTCGAGGTAGCGGGGTGGGAGAGCAGTTCTTC. Translated: CASSARGSGVGEQFF.

The CDR3, as DNA: TGTGCCAGCAGCCAGGCCGGGACTAGCTCCTACAATGAGCAGTTCTTC. This codes for CASSQAGTSSYNEQFF. The chain uses TRBV4-2 and TRBJ2-1, with TRBD2 matching 8 bases. This CDR3 is built from 16 residues. Per the germline V gene, CDR1 is LGHNA and CDR2 is YNFKEQ. V lost 3 bases and J lost 0; bases outside the gene matches: 4.

This chain links TRBV11-1 with TRBJ2-7, with 8 bases matching TRBD2. Germline V gives CDR1 SGHAT, CDR2 FQDESV (reference sequence). The CDR3 totals 15 residues. Trimming cost V 5 bases and J 6 bases; bases outside gene matches: 12. This CDR3 reads CASSKVRERESEQYF. The CDR3 nucleotides are TGTGCCAGCAGCAAAGTGAGGGAGCGGGAGTCCGAGCAGTACTTC.

This clone was observed a single time. The V and J genes are TRBV2 and TRBJ1-2; a possible D gene is TRBD1 (5 bases). V was trimmed by 11 bases and J by 7 bases, leaving 20 bases between them. This CDR3 comprises 13 residues. The germline gives CDR1 SNHLY, CDR2 FYNNEI. The CDR3 region is CAVRGLRLFGYTF. The CDR3, as DNA: TGTGCCGTGCGGGGCCTGCGGTTATTTGGCTACACCTTC. The full variable domain, its missing parts supplied by reference TRBV2 and TRBJ1-2, is EPEVTQTPSHQVTQMGQEVILRCVPISNHLYFYWYRQILGQKVEFLVSFYNNEISEKSEIFDDQFSVERPDGSNFTLKIRSTKLEDSAMYFCAVRGLRLFGYTFGSGTRLTVV.

The rearrangement joins TRBV5-8 to TRBJ2-7, with D maybe TRBD1 (5 bases). The germline CDR1 and CDR2 sequences are SGHTS and YDEGEE. The CDR3 runs 14 residues. V was shortened by 4 bases and J by 6 bases, with 17 bases between the two germline ends. The CDR3 spells CASSGWGRGVEQYF. CDR3 nucleotides: TGTGCCAGCAGCGGATGGGGCCGTGGGGTCGAGCAGTACTTC.

The gene calls are TRBV25-1 and TRBJ2-5, with D possibly matching TRBD1 (8 bases). Germline V gives CDR1 MGHDK, CDR2 SYGVNS. V lost 4 bases and J lost 5, with 23 bases in between. This CDR3 spans 17 amino acids. In DNA, the CDR3 is TGTGCCAGCAGTGCGACAGGGGAGGGTAGTACTGGGGAGACCCAGTACTTC. Amino acids: CASSATGEGSTGETQYF.

CDR3 sequence (DNA): TGTGCCAGCAGGCCTTTCGGGACAGGGGGCTCGAGGCGGCCCCAGCATTTT. Its translation: CASRPFGTGGSRRPQHF. V usage is TRBV6-2 or TRBV6-3 and J usage is TRBJ1-5; 12 bases are shared with TRBD1. J lost 9 bases, V lost 6 bases, and 15 bases had no gene match. The CDR3 extends over 17 amino acids. Germline V gives CDR1 MNHEY, CDR2 SVGEGT.

V gene TRBV5-1 combines with J gene TRBJ1-1; D not certain. The germline V gene has CDR1 SGHRS and CDR2 YFSETQ. CDR3 length: 13 amino acids. The ends were cut back, 4 bases at V and 1 base at J, with 8 bases in the middle. The CDR3 reads CASSRDGNTEAFF. In DNA, the CDR3 is TGCGCCAGCAGCCGGGATGGGAACACTGAAGCTTTCTTT. Complete variable domain (other parts from reference TRBV5-1 and TRBJ1-1): KAGVTQTPRYLIKTRGQQVTLSCSPISGHRSVSWYQQTPGQGLQFLFEYFSETQRNKGNFPGRFSGRQFSNSRSEMNVSTLELGDSALYLCASSRDGNTEAFFGQGTRLTVV.

J is TRBJ1-2 and V is TRBV30; D might be TRBD1 (5 bases). The CDR3 length is 11 residues. Between the trimmed V and J ends, which lost 5 bases and 8 bases, there was a span of 12 bases. Germline V gene data show CDR1 as GTSNPN and CDR2 as SVGIG (reference sequence). CDR3 DNA sequence: TGTGCCTGGCGTACAGGATGGGGCTACACCTTC. It is translated as CAWRTGWGYTF.